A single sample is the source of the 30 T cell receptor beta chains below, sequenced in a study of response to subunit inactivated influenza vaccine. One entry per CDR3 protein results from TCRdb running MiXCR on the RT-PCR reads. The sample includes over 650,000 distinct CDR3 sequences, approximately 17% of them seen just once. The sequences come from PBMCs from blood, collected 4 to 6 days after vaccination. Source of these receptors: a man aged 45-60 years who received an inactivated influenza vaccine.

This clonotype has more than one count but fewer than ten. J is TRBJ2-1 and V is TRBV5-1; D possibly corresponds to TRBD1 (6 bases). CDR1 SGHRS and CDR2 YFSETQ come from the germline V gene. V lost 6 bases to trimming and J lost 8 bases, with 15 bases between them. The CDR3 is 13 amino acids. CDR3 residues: CASISGDGDEQFF. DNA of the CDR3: TGCGCCAGCATTTCAGGGGACGGCGATGAGCAGTTCTTC.

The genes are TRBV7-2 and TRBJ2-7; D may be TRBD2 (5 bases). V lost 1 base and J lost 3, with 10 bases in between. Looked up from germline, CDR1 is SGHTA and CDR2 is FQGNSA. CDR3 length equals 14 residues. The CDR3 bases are TGTGCCAGCAGCTTAGATACCGGGGACTACGAGCAGTACTTC. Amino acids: CASSLDTGDYEQYF. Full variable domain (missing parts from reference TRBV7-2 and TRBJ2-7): GAGVSQSPSNKVTEKGKDVELRCDPISGHTALYWYRQSLGQGLEFLIYFQGNSAPDKSGLPSDRFSAERTGGSVSTLTIQRTQQEDSAVYLCASSLDTGDYEQYFGPGTRLTVT.

The CDR3 coding sequence is TGTGCCATCAACCTCGACAGGGCGGGAGGCTACACCTTC. It specifies CAINLDRAGGYTF. The chain recombines TRBV10-3 with TRBJ1-2, with TRBD1 identical over 7 bases. The CDR3 is made up of 13 amino acids. The V gene end was trimmed by 7 bases and the J gene end by 8 bases; junction bases not matched to a gene: 10. Germline V gene data show CDR1 as ENHRY and CDR2 as SYGVKD.

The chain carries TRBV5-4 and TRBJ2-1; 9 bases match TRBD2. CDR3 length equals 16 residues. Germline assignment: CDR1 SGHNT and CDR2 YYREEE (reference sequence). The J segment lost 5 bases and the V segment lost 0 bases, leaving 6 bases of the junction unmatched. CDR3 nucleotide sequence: TGTGCCAGCAGCTTGGTTGCGACTAGCGGCCACAATGAGCAGTTCTTC. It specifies CASSLVATSGHNEQFF.

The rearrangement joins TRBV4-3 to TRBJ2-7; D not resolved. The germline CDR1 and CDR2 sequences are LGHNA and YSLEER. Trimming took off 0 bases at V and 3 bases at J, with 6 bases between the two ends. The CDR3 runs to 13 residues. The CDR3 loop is CASSQDLDYEQYF. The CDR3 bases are TGCGCCAGCAGCCAAGATCTGGACTACGAGCAGTACTTC.

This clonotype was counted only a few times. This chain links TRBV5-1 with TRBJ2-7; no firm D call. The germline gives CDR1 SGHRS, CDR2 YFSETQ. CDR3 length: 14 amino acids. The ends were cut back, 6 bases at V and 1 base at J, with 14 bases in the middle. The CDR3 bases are TGCGCCAGCAAGCCTTTGCGAATGTCCTACGAGCAGTACTTC. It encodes CASKPLRMSYEQYF.

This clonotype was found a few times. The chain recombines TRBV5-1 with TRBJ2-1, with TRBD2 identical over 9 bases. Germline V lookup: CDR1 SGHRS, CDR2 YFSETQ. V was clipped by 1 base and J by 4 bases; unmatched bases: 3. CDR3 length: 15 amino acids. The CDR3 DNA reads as TGCGCCAGCAGCTTGTGGCGGGAGGGTTACAATGAGCAGTTCTTC. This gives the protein CASSLWREGYNEQFF.

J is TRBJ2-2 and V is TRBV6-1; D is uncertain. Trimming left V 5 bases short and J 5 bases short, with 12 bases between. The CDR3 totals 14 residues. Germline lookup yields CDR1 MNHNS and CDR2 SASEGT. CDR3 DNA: TGTGCCAGCAGTCCCCCCAAAAGGACCGGGGAGCTGTTTTTT. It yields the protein CASSPPKRTGELFF.

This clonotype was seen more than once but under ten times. CDR3 in DNA: TGTGCCAGCAGTTTAGTTGCCAGGGGAACGTACGAGCAGTACTTC. Protein: CASSLVARGTYEQYF. J is TRBJ2-7 and V is TRBV27, with D tentatively TRBD1 (6 bases). The germline V gene encodes CDR1 MNHEY and CDR2 SMNVEV (reference sequence). Trimming removed 2 bases at V and 4 bases at J, with 15 bases between. CDR3 size: 15 residues.

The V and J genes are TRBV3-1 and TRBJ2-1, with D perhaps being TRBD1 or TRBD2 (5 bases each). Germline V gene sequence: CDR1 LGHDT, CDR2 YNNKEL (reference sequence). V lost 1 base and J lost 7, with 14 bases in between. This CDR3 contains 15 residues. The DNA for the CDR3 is TGTGCCAGCAGCCAAGTAGCGTTTGAGGGGAATGAGCAGTTCTTC. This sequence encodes CASSQVAFEGNEQFF.

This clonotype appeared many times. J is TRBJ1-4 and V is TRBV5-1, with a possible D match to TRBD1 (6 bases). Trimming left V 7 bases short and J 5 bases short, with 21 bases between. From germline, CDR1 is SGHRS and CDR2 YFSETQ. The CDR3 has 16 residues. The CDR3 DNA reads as TGCGCCAGCCACACTGAAGCTGGACAGCCAAATGAAAAACTGTTTTTT. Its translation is CASHTEAGQPNEKLFF.

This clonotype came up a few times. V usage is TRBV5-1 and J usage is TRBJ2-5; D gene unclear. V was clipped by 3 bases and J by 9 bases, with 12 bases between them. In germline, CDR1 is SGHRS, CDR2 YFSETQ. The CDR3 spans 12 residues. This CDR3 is CASSSQYPPQYF. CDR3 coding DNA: TGCGCCAGCAGCTCCCAATACCCCCCCCAGTACTTC.

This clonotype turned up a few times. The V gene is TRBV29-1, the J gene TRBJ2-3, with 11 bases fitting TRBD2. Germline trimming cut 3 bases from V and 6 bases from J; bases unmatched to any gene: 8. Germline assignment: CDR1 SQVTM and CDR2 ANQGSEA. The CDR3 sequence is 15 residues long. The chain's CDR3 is CSVDNSGRAKDTQYF. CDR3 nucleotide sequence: TGCAGCGTTGATAATAGCGGGAGGGCCAAGGATACGCAGTATTTT.

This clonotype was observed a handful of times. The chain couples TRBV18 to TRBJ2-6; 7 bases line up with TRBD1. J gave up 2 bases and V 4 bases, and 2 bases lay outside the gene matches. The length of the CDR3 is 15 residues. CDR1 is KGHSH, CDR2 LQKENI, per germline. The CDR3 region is CASSQTGAGANVLTF. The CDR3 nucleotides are TGTGCCAGCTCACAAACAGGGGCTGGGGCCAACGTCCTGACTTTC.

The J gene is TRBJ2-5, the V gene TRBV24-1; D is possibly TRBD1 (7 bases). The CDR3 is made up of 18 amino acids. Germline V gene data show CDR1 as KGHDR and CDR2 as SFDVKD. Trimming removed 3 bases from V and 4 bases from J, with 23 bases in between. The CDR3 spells CATSDPTGTPLYGETQYF. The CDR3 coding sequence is TGTGCCACCAGTGATCCGACAGGGACTCCCCTTTATGGAGAGACCCAGTACTTC.

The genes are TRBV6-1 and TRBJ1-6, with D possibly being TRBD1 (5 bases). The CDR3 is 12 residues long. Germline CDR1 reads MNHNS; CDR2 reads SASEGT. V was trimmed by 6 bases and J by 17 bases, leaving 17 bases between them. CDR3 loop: CASRPLGRSVHF. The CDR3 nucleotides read TGTGCCAGCAGGCCCTTGGGACGGTCAGTCCACTTT.

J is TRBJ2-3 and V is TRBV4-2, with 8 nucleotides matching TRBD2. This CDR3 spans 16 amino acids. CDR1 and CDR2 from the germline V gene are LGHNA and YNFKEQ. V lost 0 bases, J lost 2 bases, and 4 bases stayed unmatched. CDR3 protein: CASSQERGVLTDTQYF. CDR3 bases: TGTGCCAGCAGCCAAGAGCGGGGGGTGCTCACAGATACGCAGTATTTT.

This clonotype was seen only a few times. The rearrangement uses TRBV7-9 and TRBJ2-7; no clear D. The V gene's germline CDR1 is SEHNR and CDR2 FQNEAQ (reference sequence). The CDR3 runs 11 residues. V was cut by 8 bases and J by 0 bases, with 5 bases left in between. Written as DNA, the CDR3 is TGTGCCAGCGTGGGCTCCTACGAGCAGTACTTC. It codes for CASVGSYEQYF.

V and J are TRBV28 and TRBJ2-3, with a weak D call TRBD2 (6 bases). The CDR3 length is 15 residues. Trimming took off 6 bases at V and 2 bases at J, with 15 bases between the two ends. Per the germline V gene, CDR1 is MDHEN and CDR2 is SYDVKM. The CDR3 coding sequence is TGTGCCAGCAGGACGGGCGGGGCATACACAGATACGCAGTATTTT. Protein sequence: CASRTGGAYTDTQYF. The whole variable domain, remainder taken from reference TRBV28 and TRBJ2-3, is DVKVTQSSRYLVKRTGEKVFLECVQDMDHENMFWYRQDPGLGLRLIYFSYDVKMKEKGDIPEGYSVSREKKERFSLILESASTNQTSMYLCASRTGGAYTDTQYFGPGTRLTVL.

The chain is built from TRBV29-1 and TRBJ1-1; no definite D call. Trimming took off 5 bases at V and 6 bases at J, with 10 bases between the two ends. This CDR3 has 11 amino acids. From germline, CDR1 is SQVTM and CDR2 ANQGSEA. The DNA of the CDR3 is TGCAGCGTTCCGATTGGGCCTGAAGCTTTCTTT. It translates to CSVPIGPEAFF.

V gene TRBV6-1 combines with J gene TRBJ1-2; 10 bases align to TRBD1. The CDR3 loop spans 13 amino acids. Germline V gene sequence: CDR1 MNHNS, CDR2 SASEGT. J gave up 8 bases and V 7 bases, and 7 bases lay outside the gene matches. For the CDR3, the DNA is TGTGCCAGCAACATTGACAGGGGGCTAGGCTACACCTTC. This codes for CASNIDRGLGYTF.

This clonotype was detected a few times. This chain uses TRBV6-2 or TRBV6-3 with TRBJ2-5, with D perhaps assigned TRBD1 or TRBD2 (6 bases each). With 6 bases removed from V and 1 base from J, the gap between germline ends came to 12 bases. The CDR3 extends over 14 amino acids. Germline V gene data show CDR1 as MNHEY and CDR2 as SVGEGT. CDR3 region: CASRPPGAQETQYF. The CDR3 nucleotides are TGTGCCAGCAGACCTCCGGGGGCCCAAGAGACCCAGTACTTC.

The CDR3 DNA is TGCGCCAGCAGCTTTGGCGGGCAGGGGTACAATGAGCAGTTCTTC. Its protein product is CASSFGGQGYNEQFF. The J gene is TRBJ2-1, the V gene TRBV5-1, with D tentatively TRBD1 (6 bases). The CDR3 length is 15 residues. With 2 bases removed from V and 4 bases from J, the gap between germline ends came to 13 bases. Germline lookup yields CDR1 SGHRS and CDR2 YFSETQ.

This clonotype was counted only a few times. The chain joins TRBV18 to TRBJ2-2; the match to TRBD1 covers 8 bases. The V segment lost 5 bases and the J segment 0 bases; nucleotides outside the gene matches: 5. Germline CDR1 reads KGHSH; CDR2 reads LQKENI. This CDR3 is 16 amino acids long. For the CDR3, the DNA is TGTGCCAGCTCATACCGGACAGGGACGAACACCGGGGAGCTGTTTTTT. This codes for CASSYRTGTNTGELFF.

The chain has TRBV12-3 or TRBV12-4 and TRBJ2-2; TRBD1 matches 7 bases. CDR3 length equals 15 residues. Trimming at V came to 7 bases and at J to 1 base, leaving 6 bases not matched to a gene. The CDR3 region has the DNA TGTGCCAGCACCGCCGGGACAGAGAACACCGGGGAGCTGTTTTTT. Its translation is CASTAGTENTGELFF.

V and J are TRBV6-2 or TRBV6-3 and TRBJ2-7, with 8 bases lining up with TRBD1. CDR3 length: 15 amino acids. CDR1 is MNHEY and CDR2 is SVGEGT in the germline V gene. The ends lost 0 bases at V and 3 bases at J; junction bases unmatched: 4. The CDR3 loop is CASSYSTGVDYEQYF. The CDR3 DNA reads TGTGCCAGCAGTTACTCGACAGGGGTGGACTACGAGCAGTACTTC.

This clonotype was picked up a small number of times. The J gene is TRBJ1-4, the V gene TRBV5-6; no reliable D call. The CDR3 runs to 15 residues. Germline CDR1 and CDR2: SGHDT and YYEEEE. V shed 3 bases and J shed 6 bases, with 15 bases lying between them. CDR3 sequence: CASSSDGIVDEKLFF. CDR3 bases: TGTGCCAGCAGCTCCGACGGGATCGTTGATGAAAAACTGTTTTTT.

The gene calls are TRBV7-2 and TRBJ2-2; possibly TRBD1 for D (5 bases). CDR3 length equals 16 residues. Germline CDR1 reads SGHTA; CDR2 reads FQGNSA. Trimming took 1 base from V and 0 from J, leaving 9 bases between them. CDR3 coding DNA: TGTGCCAGCAGCTTAGTGGCAGGGACGAACACCGGGGAGCTGTTTTTT. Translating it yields CASSLVAGTNTGELFF.

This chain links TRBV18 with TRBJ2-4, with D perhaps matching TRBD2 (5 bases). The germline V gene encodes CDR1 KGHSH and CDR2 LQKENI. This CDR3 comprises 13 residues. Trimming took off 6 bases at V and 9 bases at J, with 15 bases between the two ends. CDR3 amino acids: CASSDYWVGIQYF. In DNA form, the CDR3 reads TGTGCCAGCTCCGACTATTGGGTCGGCATTCAGTACTTC.

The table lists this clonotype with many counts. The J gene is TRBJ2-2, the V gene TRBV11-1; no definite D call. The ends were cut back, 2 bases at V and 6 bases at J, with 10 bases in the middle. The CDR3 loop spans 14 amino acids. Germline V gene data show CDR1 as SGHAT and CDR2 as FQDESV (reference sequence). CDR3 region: CASSLLGSAGELFF. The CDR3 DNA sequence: TGTGCCAGCAGCTTACTGGGGTCGGCCGGGGAGCTGTTTTTT.